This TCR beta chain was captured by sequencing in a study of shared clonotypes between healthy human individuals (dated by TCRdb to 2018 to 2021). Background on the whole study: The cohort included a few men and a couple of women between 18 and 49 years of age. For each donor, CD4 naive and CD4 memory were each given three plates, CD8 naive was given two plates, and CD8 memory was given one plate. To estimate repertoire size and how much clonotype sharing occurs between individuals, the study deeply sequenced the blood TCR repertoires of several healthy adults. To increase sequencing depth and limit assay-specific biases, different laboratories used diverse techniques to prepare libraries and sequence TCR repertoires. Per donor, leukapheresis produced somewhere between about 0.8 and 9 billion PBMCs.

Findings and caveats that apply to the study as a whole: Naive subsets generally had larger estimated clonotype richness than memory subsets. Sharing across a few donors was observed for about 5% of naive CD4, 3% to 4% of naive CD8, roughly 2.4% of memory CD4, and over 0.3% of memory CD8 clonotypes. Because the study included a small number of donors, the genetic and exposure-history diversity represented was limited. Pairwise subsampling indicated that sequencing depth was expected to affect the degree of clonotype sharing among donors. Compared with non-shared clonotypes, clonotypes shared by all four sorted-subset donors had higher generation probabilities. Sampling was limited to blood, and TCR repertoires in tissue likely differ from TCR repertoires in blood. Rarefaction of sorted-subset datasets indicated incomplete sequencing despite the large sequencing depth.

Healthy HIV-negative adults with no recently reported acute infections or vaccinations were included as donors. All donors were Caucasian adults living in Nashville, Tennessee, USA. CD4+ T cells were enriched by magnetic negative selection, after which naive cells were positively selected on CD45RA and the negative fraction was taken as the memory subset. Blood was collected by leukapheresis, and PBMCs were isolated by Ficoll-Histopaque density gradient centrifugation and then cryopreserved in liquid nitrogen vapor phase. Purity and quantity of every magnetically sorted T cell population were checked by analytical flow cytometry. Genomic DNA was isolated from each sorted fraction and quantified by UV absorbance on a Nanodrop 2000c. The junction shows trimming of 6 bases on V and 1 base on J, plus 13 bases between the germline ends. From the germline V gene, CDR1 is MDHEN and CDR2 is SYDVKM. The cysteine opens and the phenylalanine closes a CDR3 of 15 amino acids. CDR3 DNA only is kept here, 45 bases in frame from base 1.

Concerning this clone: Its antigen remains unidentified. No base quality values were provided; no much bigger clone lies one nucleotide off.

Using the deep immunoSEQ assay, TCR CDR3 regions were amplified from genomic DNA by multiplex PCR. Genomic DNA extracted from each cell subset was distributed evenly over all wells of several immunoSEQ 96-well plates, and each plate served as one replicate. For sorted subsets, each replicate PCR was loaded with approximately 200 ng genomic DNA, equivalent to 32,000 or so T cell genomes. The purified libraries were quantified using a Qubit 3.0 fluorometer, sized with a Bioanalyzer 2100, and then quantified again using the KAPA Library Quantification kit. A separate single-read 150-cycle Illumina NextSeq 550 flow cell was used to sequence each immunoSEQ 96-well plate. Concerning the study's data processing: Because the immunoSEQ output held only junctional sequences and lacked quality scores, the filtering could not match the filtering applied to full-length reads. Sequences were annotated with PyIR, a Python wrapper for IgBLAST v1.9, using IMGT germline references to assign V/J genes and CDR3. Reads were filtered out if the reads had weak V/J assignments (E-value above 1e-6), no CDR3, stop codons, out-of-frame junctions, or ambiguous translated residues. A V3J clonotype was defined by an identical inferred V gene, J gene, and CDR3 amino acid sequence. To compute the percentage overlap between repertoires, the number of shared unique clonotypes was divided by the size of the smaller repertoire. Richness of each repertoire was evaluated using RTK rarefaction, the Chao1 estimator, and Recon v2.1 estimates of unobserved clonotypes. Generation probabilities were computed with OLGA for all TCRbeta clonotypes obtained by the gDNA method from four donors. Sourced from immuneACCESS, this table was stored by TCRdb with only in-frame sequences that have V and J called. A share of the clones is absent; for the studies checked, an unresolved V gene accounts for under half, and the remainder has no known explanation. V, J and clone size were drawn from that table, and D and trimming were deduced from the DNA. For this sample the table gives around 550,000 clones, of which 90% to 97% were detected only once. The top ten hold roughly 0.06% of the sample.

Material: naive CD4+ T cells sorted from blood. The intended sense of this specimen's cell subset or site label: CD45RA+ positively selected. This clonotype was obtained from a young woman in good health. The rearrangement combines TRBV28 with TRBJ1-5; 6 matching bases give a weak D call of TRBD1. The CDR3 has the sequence CASSPQGISNQPQHF. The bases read TGTGCCAGCAGCCCACAGGGTATAAGCAATCAGCCCCAGCATTTT.